This record covers a single TCR beta chain. Its antigen is unknown. The data stem from a study of T cell responses to AZD1222 COVID-19 vaccine. CDR3 length: 17 residues. The V end lost 7 bases, the J end lost 2 bases, and 22 bases lay between the germline ends. Germline CDR1 and CDR2: SNHLY and FYNNEI. Study-level findings and limits: Among AZD1222 vaccinees, only six were seropositive at baseline. White British ancestry dominated among donors, who included more females, and clonal diversity was possibly underestimated.

This table comes from immunoSEQ multiplex PCR, and its TCRdb copy is limited to in-frame clones, with some not included. Among tens of thousands of clones listed, about 89% were seen once. Second-dose recipients at about 4 or about 12 weeks were treated as one pooled group. Sequencing used peripheral blood, obtained 28 days after the second AZD1222 dose. This receptor was obtained from an adult who received the AZD1222 COVID-19 vaccine. The chain recombines TRBV2 with TRBJ2-3; D tentatively reads TRBD1 or TRBD2 (5 bases each). The CDR3 region is CASTESGWGRITDTQYF. The CDR3 bases are TGTGCCAGCACCGAATCCGGCTGGGGACGAATCACAGATACGCAGTATTTT.